Listed below are T cell receptor beta chains from one sample, sequenced in a study of PD-1 and CTLA-4 blockade in melanoma. TCRdb's copy holds only in-frame clones and misses some; the assay was immunoSEQ multiplex PCR. Of some 7,100 clones in the sample, 80% were seen once. The sample here was CD8+ T cells from peripheral blood, taken before anti-PD-1 treatment. The receptors stem from a human donor with melanoma. Each CDR3 is given with its conserved first and last residue. A D gene is named only where the DNA matches it firmly. Expanded clones get a size class; other rows say once, few or many, or leave the size out.

abundance,j_gene,v_gene,d_gene,CDR3nt,CDR3aa
.,TRBJ1-5,TRBV27,TRBD1,TGTGCCACAAAGACAGGGGTAAATCAGCCCCAGCATTTT,CATKTGVNQPQHF
.,TRBJ2-1,TRBV3-1/TRBV3-2,TRBD1,TGTGCCAGCAGTGCCGGGACAGGGGGAAAAAGTGAGCAGTTCTTC,CASSAGTGGKSEQFF
.,TRBJ2-1,TRBV4-1,TRBD2,TGCGCCAGCAGCCAAGATGATCCTCGGACTAGTTTCTACAATGAGCAGTTCTTC,CASSQDDPRTSFYNEQFF
.,TRBJ2-7,TRBV11-1,TRBD1,TGTGCCAGCAGCTCCCGGGACAGGGACCACGAGCAGTACTTC,CASSSRDRDHEQYF
.,TRBJ2-1,TRBV7-9,TRBD2,TGTGCCAGCAGCTTAAGCGGGAGCATAAATGAGCAGTTCTTC,CASSLSGSINEQFF
few,TRBJ2-1,TRBV9,.,TGTGCCAGCAGCGTAGCGGGGGGCCTTTATTATGAGCAGTTCTTC,CASSVAGGLYYEQFF
.,TRBJ1-2,TRBV24-1,.,TGTGCCACCAGTTCTGGTACTACTAACTATGGCTACACCTTC,CATSSGTTNYGYTF
.,TRBJ2-7,TRBV4-1,.,TGCGCCAGCAGCCCTGCAGGGTTGGGCGAGCAGTACTTC,CASSPAGLGEQYF
.,TRBJ2-5,TRBV7-2,.,TGTGCCAGCAGCCCCCGGGTGAGGATACAAGAGACCCAGTACTTC,CASSPRVRIQETQYF
.,TRBJ2-7,TRBV5-6,TRBD2,TGTGCCAGCAGCTTGGGACTAGCGGGAGAAAGGATCTACGAGCAGTACTTC,CASSLGLAGERIYEQYF
few,TRBJ2-7,TRBV7-9,TRBD1,TGTGCCAGCAGCCAGGACAGGGGGGCCTACGAGCAGTACTTC,CASSQDRGAYEQYF